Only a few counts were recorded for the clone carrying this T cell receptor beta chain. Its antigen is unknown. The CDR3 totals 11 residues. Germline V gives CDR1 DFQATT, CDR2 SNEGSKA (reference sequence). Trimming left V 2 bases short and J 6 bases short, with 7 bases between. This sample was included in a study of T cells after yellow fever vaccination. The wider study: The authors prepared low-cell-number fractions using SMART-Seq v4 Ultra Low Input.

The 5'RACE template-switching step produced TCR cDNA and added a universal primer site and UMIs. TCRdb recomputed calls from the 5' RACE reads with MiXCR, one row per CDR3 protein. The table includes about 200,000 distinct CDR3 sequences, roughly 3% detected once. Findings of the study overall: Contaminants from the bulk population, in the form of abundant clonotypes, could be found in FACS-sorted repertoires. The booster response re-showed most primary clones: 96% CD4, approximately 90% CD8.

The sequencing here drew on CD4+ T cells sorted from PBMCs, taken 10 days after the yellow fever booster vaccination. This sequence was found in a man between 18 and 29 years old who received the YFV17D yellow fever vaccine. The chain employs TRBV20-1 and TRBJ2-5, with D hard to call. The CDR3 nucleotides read TGCAGTGCTAGAACGGACCAGACCCAGTACTTC. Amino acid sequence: CSARTDQTQYF.